This TCR beta chain was recorded in a study of regulatory T cells in long-lasting Graves disease. Time point noted: persistent/refractory GD, antithyroid drugs over 5 years with positive TRAb. The TCR library was made from RNA that had been extracted from PBMCs in TRIzol. EDTA tubes received approximately 10 milliliters of drawn peripheral blood. This clonotype turned up a few times. Its cognate antigen is unknown. The authors built TCR beta libraries using iRepertoire HTBI primers and Arm-PCR of CDR3 regions. MiXCR, applied by TCRdb to the multiplex PCR reads, yields one record per CDR3 protein. Counted here are a few hundred thousand distinct CDR3 sequences, roughly 23% occurring once; the ten biggest clones make up around a quarter. This CDR3 spans 13 amino acids. V dropped 0 bases and J dropped 3 bases, with 6 bases sitting between them. Germline V gives CDR1 LNHNV, CDR2 YYDKDF (reference sequence).

General observations from the study: Possibly, too few samples lowered accuracy. Analyses excluded thyroid tissue, covering peripheral blood alone.

This TCR was recovered from a woman aged 40 to 55 with Graves disease. This specimen was peripheral blood mononuclear cells (PBMCs), taken when the disease was refractory, from a patient treated with antithyroid drugs. The J gene is TRBJ2-7, the V gene TRBV15; D not resolved. As DNA, the CDR3 is TGTGCCACCAGCAGAGATGACTTCTACGAGCAGTACTTC. Translated: CATSRDDFYEQYF.